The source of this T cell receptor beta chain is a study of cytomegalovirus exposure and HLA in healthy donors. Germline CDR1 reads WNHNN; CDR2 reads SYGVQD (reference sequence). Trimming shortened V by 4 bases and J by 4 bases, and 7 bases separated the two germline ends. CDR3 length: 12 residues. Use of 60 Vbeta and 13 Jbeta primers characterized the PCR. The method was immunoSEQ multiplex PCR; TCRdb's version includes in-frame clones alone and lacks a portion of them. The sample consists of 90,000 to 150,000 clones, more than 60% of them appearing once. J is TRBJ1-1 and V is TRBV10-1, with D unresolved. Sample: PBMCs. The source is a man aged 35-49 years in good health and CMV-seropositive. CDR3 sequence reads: CASSGQATEAFF. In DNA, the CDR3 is TGCGCCAGCAGTGGCCAAGCCACTGAAGCTTTCTTT.